The sample holds a few counts of the clone carrying this T cell receptor beta chain. In TCRdb, the 5' RACE reads were re-called with MiXCR into one record per CDR3 protein. The data contain 300,000 to 400,000 distinct CDR3 sequences, roughly 10% of them singletons. These data belong to a study of T cells after yellow fever vaccination. The CDR3 spans 18 residues. With V trimmed by 5 bases and J by 6 bases, 15 bases remained unmatched. Germline lookup yields CDR1 SGHKS and CDR2 YYEKEE (reference sequence). This clonotype was obtained from a man between 18 and 35 years old who received the YFV17D yellow fever vaccine. V usage is TRBV5-5 and J usage is TRBJ2-4; 12 bases line up with TRBD1. Sequences were derived from CD4+ T cells sorted from PBMCs, sampled 45 days after the yellow fever booster vaccination. CDR3 nucleotide sequence: TGTGCCAGCAGAATTGGGGGCCCCGGGGGACAGGGGGCAAACATTCAGTACTTC. Amino acid sequence: CASRIGGPGGQGANIQYF.